This T cell receptor (beta chain) was captured in a study of regulatory T cells in long-lasting Graves disease. CDR1 is MDHEN and CDR2 is SYDVKM in the germline V gene. The CDR3 spans 13 residues. Germline trimming cut 8 bases from V and 5 bases from J; bases unmatched to any gene: 5. Ten or more counts support this clonotype. Building the TCR beta libraries relied on iRepertoire HTBI primers, and CDR3 regions underwent Arm-PCR. TCRdb recomputed calls from the multiplex PCR reads with MiXCR, one row per CDR3 protein. The table records a few hundred thousand distinct CDR3 sequences, about 25% of them present only once. Specified time point: persistent/refractory GD, antithyroid drugs over 5 years with positive TRAb. From PBMCs, RNA was extracted and then used to make the TCR library.

Here the sequenced sample was peripheral blood mononuclear cells (PBMCs), taken when the disease was refractory, from a patient treated with antithyroid drugs. The TCR originated in a female donor with Graves disease. The rearrangement links TRBV28 to TRBJ1-4; 7 nucleotides match TRBD1. CDR3 DNA sequence: TGTGCCAGCCATGGACAGGAGAATGAAAAACTGTTTTTT. Amino acids: CASHGQENEKLFF.